The rows below give T cell receptor beta chains drawn from one sample of a study of cytomegalovirus exposure and HLA in healthy donors. Data came from immunoSEQ multiplex PCR; TCRdb stores just in-frame clones and leaves some out. This sample carries just under 150,000 clones, roughly 86% of them seen once, and the ten largest clones take 4.5% to 5.5%. Sequences were obtained from PBMCs. The origin of the receptors is a man aged 18 to 35 in good health and CMV-seropositive. The conserved cysteine and the conserved F or W are not part of the CDR3 here.

j_call: TRBJ1-4; v_call: TRBV4-2; cdr3_aa: ASSQGAQGREKLF
j_call: TRBJ1-2; v_call: TRBV25-1; cdr3_aa: ASSEPGGGYGYT
j_call: TRBJ1-6; v_call: TRBV2; cdr3_aa: ASRRLTGDDNSPLH
j_call: TRBJ2-2; v_call: TRBV5-8; cdr3_aa: ASRPERVFLGELF
j_call: TRBJ2-7; v_call: TRBV4-2; cdr3_aa: ASSLGLVGEQY
j_call: TRBJ1-6; v_call: TRBV7-9; cdr3_aa: ASSLVGRGDNSPLH
j_call: TRBJ2-3; v_call: TRBV28; cdr3_aa: ASGDGTVRPGTQY
j_call: TRBJ1-6; v_call: TRBV28; cdr3_aa: ASSLWRGSNSPLH
j_call: TRBJ1-6; v_call: TRBV6-1; cdr3_aa: ASSGGQGIDSPLH
j_call: TRBJ2-3; v_call: TRBV7-8; cdr3_aa: ASSPAGVTDTQY